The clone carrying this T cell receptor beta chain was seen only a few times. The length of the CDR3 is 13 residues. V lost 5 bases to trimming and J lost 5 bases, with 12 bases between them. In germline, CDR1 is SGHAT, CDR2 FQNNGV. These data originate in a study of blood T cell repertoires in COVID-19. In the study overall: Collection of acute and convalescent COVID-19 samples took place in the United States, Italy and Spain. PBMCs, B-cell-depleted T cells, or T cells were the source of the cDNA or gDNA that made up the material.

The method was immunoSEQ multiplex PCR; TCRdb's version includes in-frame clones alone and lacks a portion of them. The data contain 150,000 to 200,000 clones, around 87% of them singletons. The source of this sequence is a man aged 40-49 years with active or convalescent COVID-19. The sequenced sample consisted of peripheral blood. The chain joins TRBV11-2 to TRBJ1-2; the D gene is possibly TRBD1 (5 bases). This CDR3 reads CASSPFREYGYTF. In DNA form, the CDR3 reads TGTGCCAGCAGCCCGTTCAGGGAATATGGCTACACCTTC.